This paragraph reports one T cell receptor beta chain. The antigen remains undetermined. V lost 4 bases, J lost 5 bases, and 16 bases lay in between. CDR3 size: 15 residues. Germline values: CDR1 SEHNR, CDR2 FQNEAQ (reference sequence). The entry originates in a study of graft-versus-host responses after intestinal transplantation. Background on the study: Recipients underwent multivisceral, liver-intestinal, or isolated intestinal transplants. Recipients were all induced with anti-thymocyte globulin, then given tacrolimus and steroids for approximately 3 years. Study results and limitations: The study associated peak circulating GvH clone levels with early post-transplant HvG declines. In patients with graft-donor T cell macrochimerism, allograft graft-versus-host to host-versus-graft clonal ratios were high.

TCRdb's table, derived via immunoSEQ multiplex PCR, lists solely in-frame clones and lacks some. The table has about 100,000 clones, roughly 90% seen once. The V and J genes are TRBV7-9 and TRBJ2-3; weak D call: TRBD2 (7 bases). Source: unstimulated CD4+ T cells sorted from spleen or lymph node cells, taken before transplant. This receptor was taken from a human donor who was the organ donor for an intestinal transplant. This chain's CDR3 is CASSSSGGRVDTQYF. The CDR3 nucleotides read TGTGCCAGCAGCTCTTCGGGGGGCCGGGTAGATACGCAGTATTTT.